There are many counts of the clone carrying this T cell receptor beta chain. Antigen: not known. These data are taken from a study of T cell repertoires in cytomegalovirus infection. Broader study findings: What dominated the ex vivo response were HLA-C-restricted CMV-specific TCR beta clonotypes.

The germline gives CDR1 SGHTA, CDR2 FQGNSA. CDR3 length: 16 residues. The junction had 6 bases not matched to a gene; V was cut back by 5 bases and J by 1 base. TCRdb independently ran MiXCR on the reads; one entry per CDR3 protein. The table shows over 450,000 distinct CDR3 sequences, with around 10% occurring only once. The sequencing sample was made of PBMCs. The receptor was derived from a human donor in good health (CMV status not recorded). Some clones in this sample may be carry-over from other donors' samples. This sequence joins TRBV7-2 and TRBJ2-3; 10 bases match TRBD2. The DNA of the CDR3 is TGTGCCAGCAGCACGTTCGGGACTAGCGGCACAGATACGCAGTATTTT. Its protein is CASSTFGTSGTDTQYF.